This T cell receptor beta chain came from a study of blood T cell repertoires in COVID-19. At the level of the study: COVID-19 samples collected from the United States, Italy and Spain covered acute and convalescent phases. Sources were T cells, B-cell-depleted T cells, or PBMCs; the material itself was cDNA or gDNA.

Per the original methods: Estimation of nucleated cell counts relied on the amplification of reference gene primers. Measured with immunoSEQ multiplex PCR; TCRdb has only the in-frame clones, and not every one. V, J and clone size reflect that table, while D and trimming were determined from the DNA. The sample yields about 68,000 clones, more than 80% seen once. The J segment lost 5 bases and the V segment lost 5 bases, leaving 11 bases of the junction unmatched. The length of the CDR3 is 17 residues. CDR1 is KGHSH, CDR2 LQKENI, per germline. Material for sequencing was peripheral blood. The chain recombines TRBV18 with TRBJ1-4, with 10 nucleotides matching TRBD1. The sequence derives from a man aged 30 to 39 with acute or convalescent COVID-19. This CDR3 is CASSTRTGGTLNEKLFF. CDR3 bases: TGTGCCAGCTCAACACGGACAGGGGGTACCTTAAATGAAAAACTGTTTTTT.